The 32 T cell receptor beta chains below were found in one sample sequenced in a study of beta chain features in type 1 diabetes. Regarding the study as a whole: Researchers report that Type 1 diabetes patients had moderately but significantly shorter TCRB CDR3s across all four CD4+ subsets.

Their antigens are not known. Every isolated RNA sample was fully reverse transcribed, so sequencing captured expressed TCRB transcripts. Produced via immunoSEQ multiplex PCR; TCRdb's table is partial and in-frame only. The repertoire includes more than 200,000 clones, about a sixth of them detected once, and about 0.08% sits in the top ten. Sequenced: naive CD4+ T cells from blood. The receptors stem from a man younger than 45 with type 1 diabetes.

V and J are TRBV2 and TRBJ1-2; weak D call: TRBD1 (5 bases). The CDR3 has 14 residues. The V end lost 9 bases, the J end lost 7 bases, and 21 bases lay between the germline ends. The germline gives CDR1 SNHLY, CDR2 FYNNEI. This CDR3 reads CASRVDAGWSGYTF. CDR3 nucleotide sequence: TGTGCCAGTCGAGTTGATGCAGGGTGGAGTGGCTACACCTTC.

J is TRBJ1-5 and V is TRBV29-1; D is undetermined. CDR3 size: 12 residues. The germline V and J ends were trimmed by 5 bases and 4 bases, with 9 bases remaining between them. The germline V gene has CDR1 SQVTM and CDR2 ANQGSEA. The CDR3 here is CSVSSTNQPQHF. The CDR3 nucleotides read TGCAGCGTTTCGAGTACAAATCAGCCCCAGCATTTT.

A few counts support this clone. V gene TRBV2 combines with J gene TRBJ2-2; 11 bases agree with TRBD1. Trimming took 7 bases from V and 4 from J; bases not matched to a gene: 2. Per germline, CDR1 SNHLY and CDR2 FYNNEI. The CDR3 runs 14 residues. CDR3 sequence: CASTGTGGTGELFF. The CDR3 nucleotides are TGTGCCAGCACCGGGACAGGGGGCACCGGGGAGCTGTTTTTT.

The V gene is TRBV6-1, the J gene TRBJ2-1, with D maybe TRBD2 (5 bases). CDR3 length: 14 residues. V lost 6 bases to trimming and J lost 6 bases, with 15 bases between them. The germline V gene has CDR1 MNHNS and CDR2 SASEGT. This CDR3 is CASSRSRAGNEQFF. Here the CDR3 DNA reads TGTGCCAGCAGCCGCTCACGGGCGGGCAATGAGCAGTTCTTC.

This clone showed up just a few times. The V call is TRBV23-1, the J call TRBJ1-2; D is unclear. TRBV23-1 is an open reading frame whose function is uncertain. V gave up 0 bases and J gave up 4 bases, with 12 bases separating them. CDR3 length: 15 amino acids. The CDR3 protein is CASSQSSGVFYGYTF. CDR3 nucleotides: TGCGCCAGCAGTCAATCTTCGGGAGTATTCTATGGCTACACCTTC.

V and J are TRBV18 and TRBJ2-6, with D maybe TRBD2 (5 bases). Germline V gives CDR1 KGHSH, CDR2 LQKENI. The CDR3 is 13 residues long. V lost 6 bases, J lost 4 bases, and 7 bases lay in between. In nucleotides, the CDR3 is TGTGCCAGCTCGTCTAGCGGGGCCAACGTCCTGACTTTC. This translates into CASSSSGANVLTF. The whole variable domain, filled in from reference TRBV18 and TRBJ2-6, reads NAGVMQNPRHLVRRRGQEARLRCSPMKGHSHVYWYRQLPEEGLKFMVYLQKENIIDESGMPKERFSAEFPKEGPSILRIQQVVRGDSAAYFCASSSSGANVLTFGAGSRLTVL.

The genes are TRBV9 and TRBJ2-2, with unresolved D. This CDR3 is 17 amino acids long. The V end lost 7 bases, the J end lost 0 bases, and 19 bases lay between the germline ends. Germline CDR1 and CDR2: SGDLS and YYNGEE. The CDR3 loop is CASSGRGGSANTGELFF. The CDR3 nucleotides read TGTGCCAGCTCTGGCCGCGGCGGATCAGCGAACACCGGGGAGCTGTTTTTT. The full variable domain, rest sourced from reference TRBV9 and TRBJ2-2, is DSGVTQTPKHLITATGQRVTLRCSPRSGDLSVYWYQQSLDQGLQFLIQYYNGEERAKGNILERFSAQQFPDLHSELNLSSLELGDSALYFCASSGRGGSANTGELFFGEGSRLTVL.

The chain is built from TRBV10-3 and TRBJ2-7; the D gene is possibly TRBD2 (6 bases). The CDR3 totals 15 residues. CDR1 ENHRY and CDR2 SYGVKD come from the germline V gene. Trimming left V 3 bases short and J 0 bases short, with 12 bases between. The CDR3 DNA reads as TGTGCCATCAGTGAAGCCGGGGGTGACTCCTACGAGCAGTACTTC. Its translation: CAISEAGGDSYEQYF.

The gene calls are TRBV5-1 and TRBJ1-1, with D perhaps matching TRBD1 (5 bases). V was clipped by 3 bases and J by 11 bases, with 17 bases between them. This CDR3 spans 13 amino acids. The germline V gene encodes CDR1 SGHRS and CDR2 YFSETQ. DNA for the CDR3: TGCGCCAGCAGCTCAGATGCAGGGTTAGGCGCTTTCTTT. Translation gives CASSSDAGLGAFF.

The rearrangement uses TRBV27 and TRBJ2-7; D call uncertain. V was trimmed by 3 bases and J by 2 bases, leaving 11 bases between them. CDR1 and CDR2 (germline): MNHEY, SMNVEV (reference sequence). This CDR3 region has 14 residues. The CDR3 coding sequence is TGTGCCAGCAGTTTCCCAGACTCGCCCTACGAGCAGTACTTC. Encoded protein: CASSFPDSPYEQYF.

The chain links TRBV7-9 to TRBJ1-1; possibly TRBD1 for D (5 bases). V shed 7 bases and J shed 6 bases, with 15 bases lying between them. Per the germline V gene, CDR1 is SEHNR and CDR2 is FQNEAQ (reference sequence). The CDR3 contains 13 residues. This chain's CDR3 is CASTSWGLAEAFF. DNA for the CDR3: TGTGCCAGCACCTCCTGGGGCCTAGCTGAAGCTTTCTTT.

This clone was recorded a few times. V gene TRBV6-5 combines with J gene TRBJ2-3; no definite D call. CDR1 and CDR2 from the germline V gene are MNHEY and SVGAGI. The CDR3 has 13 residues. Between the trimmed V and J ends, which lost 1 base and 0 bases, there was a span of 2 bases. The CDR3 DNA is TGTGCCAGCAGTTACTGGAGCACAGATACGCAGTATTTT. This translates into CASSYWSTDTQYF.

This clone was recorded a few times. The chain recombines TRBV16 with TRBJ2-1; 7 bases fit TRBD2. The CDR3 loop spans 13 amino acids. Unmatched junction bases numbered 9, after V lost 8 bases and J lost 8 bases. Germline V gives CDR1 KGHSY, CDR2 FQNENV. DNA of the CDR3: TGTGCCAGCCGCGCGGGGCTAGCGGATGAGCAGTTCTTC. Protein sequence: CASRAGLADEQFF.

The V call is TRBV20-1, the J call TRBJ1-4; D is ambiguous. Deletions cut 3 bases from V and 8 bases from J, with 4 bases between. CDR3 size: 10 residues. In germline, CDR1 is DFQATT, CDR2 SNEGSKA (reference sequence). The CDR3 here is CSASGEKLFF. In nucleotides, the CDR3 is TGCAGTGCTAGTGGCGAAAAACTGTTTTTT.

This clone appeared a few times. The rearrangement joins TRBV29-1 to TRBJ2-3; D remains ambiguous. Germline V gene data show CDR1 as SQVTM and CDR2 as ANQGSEA. Trimming removed 0 bases from V and 7 bases from J, with 8 bases in between. The CDR3 has 12 residues. The CDR3 protein is CSVEDRGNTQYF. The CDR3, as DNA: TGCAGCGTTGAAGATCGCGGAAATACGCAGTATTTT.

The V and J genes are TRBV7-9 and TRBJ2-1; D may be TRBD1 (5 bases). Germline CDR1 reads SEHNR; CDR2 reads FQNEAQ (reference sequence). V was trimmed by 7 bases and J by 0 bases, leaving 13 bases between them. CDR3 size: 15 residues. The CDR3 DNA follows: TGTGCCAGCACCCCCCGTGACAGCTCCTACAATGAGCAGTTCTTC. Protein product: CASTPRDSSYNEQFF.

This clone was found a few times. The chain joins TRBV4-1 to TRBJ1-5; D unclear. This CDR3 spans 16 amino acids. V was clipped by 2 bases and J by 0 bases, with 11 bases between them. Germline loops: CDR1 MGHRA, CDR2 YSYEKL. CDR3 DNA sequence: TGCGCCAGCAGCCAATATTTGGTCGTTAGCAATCAGCCCCAGCATTTT. Amino acids: CASSQYLVVSNQPQHF.

The V gene is TRBV29-1, the J gene TRBJ2-7; TRBD1 agrees at 7 bases. CDR1 and CDR2 (germline): SQVTM, ANQGSEA. Trimming cost V 8 bases and J 3 bases; bases outside gene matches: 4. The CDR3 runs 11 residues. Here the CDR3 reads CSHGDSYEQYF. The CDR3 region has the DNA TGCAGCCACGGGGACAGCTACGAGCAGTACTTC.

The V call is TRBV5-1, the J call TRBJ2-1; D uncertain. CDR1 is SGHRS, CDR2 YFSETQ, per germline. The CDR3 length is 11 residues. V lost 7 bases, J lost 8 bases, and 10 bases lay in between. Here the CDR3 DNA reads TGCGCCAGCCGGCTCACGGATGAGCAGTTCTTC. It is translated as CASRLTDEQFF.

The rearrangement links TRBV5-1 to TRBJ2-1, with D maybe TRBD1 (7 bases). Germline CDR1 and CDR2: SGHRS and YFSETQ. The CDR3 consists of 14 residues. V was trimmed by 2 bases and J by 8 bases, leaving 14 bases between them. Here the CDR3 reads CASSFRTGGDEQFF. In nucleotides, the CDR3 is TGCGCCAGCAGCTTCCGGACAGGAGGGGATGAGCAGTTCTTC. The full variable domain, with the rest looked up from reference TRBV5-1 and TRBJ2-1, is KAGVTQTPRYLIKTRGQQVTLSCSPISGHRSVSWYQQTPGQGLQFLFEYFSETQRNKGNFPGRFSGRQFSNSRSEMNVSTLELGDSALYLCASSFRTGGDEQFFGPGTRLTVL.

This chain links TRBV6-5 with TRBJ2-4; D uncertain. CDR3 length: 13 amino acids. V lost 5 bases and J lost 15, with 20 bases in between. Germline assignment: CDR1 MNHEY and CDR2 SVGAGI. The CDR3 sequence: CASSVTTGPGRYF. The CDR3 DNA sequence: TGTGCCAGCAGTGTTACAACCGGGCCCGGACGGTACTTC.

V usage is TRBV5-1 and J usage is TRBJ2-1, with D uncertain. Trimming removed 4 bases at V and 0 bases at J, with 8 bases between. The CDR3 is 14 amino acids. Germline V gene data show CDR1 as SGHRS and CDR2 as YFSETQ. CDR3 in DNA: TGCGCCAGCAGCCCGGATAGCTCCTACAATGAGCAGTTCTTC. This codes for CASSPDSSYNEQFF.

There are a few counts of this clone. Additional DNA sequences in this sample encode the identical CDR3. The gene calls are TRBV30 and TRBJ2-5, with no clear D. This CDR3 is 11 amino acids long. V lost 1 base and J 4 bases, leaving 4 bases between the germline ends. The germline CDR1 and CDR2 sequences are GTSNPN and SVGIG (reference sequence). CDR3 loop: CAWSAGETQYF. CDR3 in DNA: TGTGCCTGGAGTGCAGGAGAGACCCAGTACTTC.

This clone was found a few times. The chain joins TRBV9 to TRBJ1-4; possibly TRBD1 for D (5 bases). Germline V CDR1 and CDR2: SGDLS, YYNGEE. The CDR3 is made up of 15 amino acids. Trimming removed 3 bases at V and 0 bases at J, with 9 bases between. The CDR3 sequence is CASSAGGATNEKLFF. Here the CDR3 DNA reads TGTGCCAGCAGCGCGGGGGGTGCAACTAATGAAAAACTGTTTTTT.

This clone has just a few counts. The rearrangement links TRBV14 to TRBJ2-2; D might be TRBD1 (6 bases). The CDR3 is 13 amino acids. Trimming left V 4 bases short and J 5 bases short, with 8 bases between. Germline V gives CDR1 SGHDN, CDR2 FVKESK. The CDR3 spells CASSPQGTGELFF. The CDR3 region has the DNA TGTGCCAGCAGCCCCCAGGGGACCGGGGAGCTGTTTTTT.

V usage is TRBV5-6 and J usage is TRBJ2-3; no clear D. The ends were cut back, 0 bases at V and 4 bases at J, with 9 bases in the middle. Germline loops: CDR1 SGHDT, CDR2 YYEEEE. The CDR3 loop spans 14 amino acids. CDR3 in amino acids: CASSLDRRADTQYF. CDR3 nucleotides: TGTGCCAGCAGCTTGGACCGAAGGGCAGATACGCAGTATTTT.

This clone appeared a few times. This chain uses TRBV23-1 with TRBJ2-3, with D perhaps matching TRBD2 (6 bases). TRBV23-1 is assigned to the ORF class and has an uncertain function. Trimming pared 2 bases from V and 1 base from J, leaving 16 bases between. This CDR3 has 17 amino acids. CDR3 nucleotide sequence: TGCGCCAGCAGTCAACTCTCGTCGGGGGAGGGCACAGATACGCAGTATTTT. Translated, it gives CASSQLSSGEGTDTQYF.

The rearrangement uses TRBV30 and TRBJ2-5, with D unresolved. The germline V gene encodes CDR1 GTSNPN and CDR2 SVGIG (reference sequence). V gave up 6 bases and J gave up 3 bases, with 5 bases separating them. This CDR3 has 10 residues. The CDR3 here is CACSEETQYF. CDR3 DNA: TGTGCCTGTTCGGAAGAGACCCAGTACTTC.

The chain links TRBV4-1 to TRBJ1-3; 7 bases are shared with TRBD1. From germline, CDR1 is MGHRA and CDR2 YSYEKL. Unmatched junction bases numbered 6, after V lost 0 bases and J lost 4 bases. The CDR3 is 16 amino acids. In nucleotides, the CDR3 is TGCGCCAGCAGCCAAGATAAGATGACAGGGGGAAACACCATATATTTT. Translated: CASSQDKMTGGNTIYF.

The V gene is TRBV29-1, the J gene TRBJ1-2, with a tentative D call TRBD1 (6 bases). The CDR3 is made up of 13 amino acids. The V end lost 3 bases, the J end lost 6 bases, and 14 bases lay between the germline ends. The V gene's germline CDR1 is SQVTM and CDR2 ANQGSEA. The CDR3 sequence: CSVEEGEKNGYTF. Written as DNA, the CDR3 is TGCAGCGTTGAGGAGGGGGAGAAGAATGGCTACACCTTC. Using reference TRBV29-1 and TRBJ1-2 for the parts outside the CDR3, the full variable domain is SAVISQKPSRDICQRGTSLTIQCQVDSQVTMMFWYRQQPGQSLTLIATANQGSEATYESGFVIDKFPISRPNLTFSTLTVSNMSPEDSSIYLCSVEEGEKNGYTFGSGTRLTVV.

The V gene is TRBV9, the J gene TRBJ2-1, with 7 bases identical to TRBD2. J lost 4 bases, V lost 4 bases, and 5 bases had no gene match. Germline values: CDR1 SGDLS, CDR2 YYNGEE. There are 14 residues in the CDR3. CDR3 protein: CASSHSGAYNEQFF. The CDR3 nucleotides read TGTGCCAGCAGCCACAGCGGGGCATACAATGAGCAGTTCTTC.

This clone was found a few times. This CDR3 is also generated by other DNA sequences in the sample. This chain links TRBV30 with TRBJ2-1; D is ambiguous. V was pared by 0 bases and J by 6 bases, with 3 bases between. The CDR3 has 11 residues. Germline V gene data show CDR1 as GTSNPN and CDR2 as SVGIG (reference sequence). CDR3 DNA: TGTGCCTGGAGTGTACTCAATGAGCAGTTCTTC. Translation: CAWSVLNEQFF.